This T cell receptor (beta chain) was sequenced for a study of shared clonotypes between healthy human individuals. Study-wide background: Researchers drew samples from two women and a few men aged 18 to 49. Regarding the study as a whole: Despite large depth, rarefaction showed incomplete sorted-subset sequencing.

As for this clone: Its antigen is not known.

The CD4+ fraction was divided into a CD45RA+ naive subset and a CD45RA-negative memory subset. Deep-level running was used for the assay. Using immunoSEQ multiplex PCR, the repertoire was profiled, and TCRdb retains in-frame clones only, with some absent. The table lists 1.5 million to 1.9 million clones, 95% to 99% of them singletons. The germline CDR1 and CDR2 sequences are LNHDA and SQIVND (reference sequence). The CDR3 is made up of 14 amino acids. V lost 3 bases, J lost 0 bases, and 8 bases lay in between. The TCR originated in a man aged 25-45 years in good health. V is TRBV19 and J is TRBJ1-1; D uncertain. Sequenced input: naive CD4+ T cells sorted from blood. Subset indicated: CD45RA+ positively selected. CDR3 DNA sequence: TGTGCCAGTAGTATGAACAGCTTGAACACTGAAGCTTTCTTT. It translates to CASSMNSLNTEAFF.